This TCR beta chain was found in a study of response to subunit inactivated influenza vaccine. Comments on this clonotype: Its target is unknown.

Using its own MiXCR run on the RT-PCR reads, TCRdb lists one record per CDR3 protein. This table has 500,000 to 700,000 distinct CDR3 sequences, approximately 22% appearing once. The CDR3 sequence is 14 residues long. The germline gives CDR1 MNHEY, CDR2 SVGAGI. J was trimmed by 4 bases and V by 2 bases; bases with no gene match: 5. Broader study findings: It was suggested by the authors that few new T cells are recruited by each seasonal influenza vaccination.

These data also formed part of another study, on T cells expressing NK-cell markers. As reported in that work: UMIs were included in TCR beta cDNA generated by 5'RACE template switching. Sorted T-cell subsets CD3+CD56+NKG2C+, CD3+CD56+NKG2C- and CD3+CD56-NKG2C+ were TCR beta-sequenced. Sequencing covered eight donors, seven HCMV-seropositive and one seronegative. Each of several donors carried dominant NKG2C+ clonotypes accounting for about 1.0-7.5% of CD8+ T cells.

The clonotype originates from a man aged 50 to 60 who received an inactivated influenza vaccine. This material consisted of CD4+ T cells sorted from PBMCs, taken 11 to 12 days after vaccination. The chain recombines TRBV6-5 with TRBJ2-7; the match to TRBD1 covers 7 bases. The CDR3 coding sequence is TGTGCCAGCAGTTACAGGGGGCGCAAATACGAGCAGTACTTC. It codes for CASSYRGRKYEQYF.